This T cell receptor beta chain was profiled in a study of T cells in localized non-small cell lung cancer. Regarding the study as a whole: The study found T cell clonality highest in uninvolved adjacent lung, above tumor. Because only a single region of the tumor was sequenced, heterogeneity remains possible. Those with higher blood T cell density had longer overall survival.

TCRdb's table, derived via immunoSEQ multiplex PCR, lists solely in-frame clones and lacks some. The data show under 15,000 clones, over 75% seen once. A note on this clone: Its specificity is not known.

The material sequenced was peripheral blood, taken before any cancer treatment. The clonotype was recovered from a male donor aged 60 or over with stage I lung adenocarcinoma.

The CDR3 reads CASRKADRGSTGYTF. The CDR3 DNA follows: TGTGCCAGTAGAAAGGCGGACAGGGGAAGTACTGGCTACACCTTC. The rearrangement links TRBV7-8 to TRBJ1-2, with 9 positions matching TRBD1. Germline trimming cut 9 bases from V and 7 bases from J; bases unmatched to any gene: 15. The CDR3 runs to 15 residues. The germline V gene encodes CDR1 SGHVS and CDR2 FQNEAQ.